The 28 T cell receptor beta chains in this list originate from one sample, sequenced in a study of T cells in Graves' hyperthyroidism and ophthalmopathy. Researchers took RNA transcripts and amplified the TCR beta CDR3 regions from them. The HTBI set primed first-round TCR CDR3 RT-PCR. TCRdb analysed the multiplex PCR reads with MiXCR anew, one entry per CDR3 protein. The table has a few hundred thousand distinct CDR3 sequences, 40% to 55% seen once. Sample: peripheral blood or thyroid tissue (not recorded which). Every receptor here comes from a young woman with Graves' hyperthyroidism.

This clonotype was detected a few times. The chain recombines TRBV5-1 with TRBJ2-7; the D call may be TRBD1 or TRBD2 (5 bases each). CDR1 is SGHRS and CDR2 is YFSETQ in the germline V gene. This CDR3 comprises 14 residues. Between the trimmed V and J ends, which lost 3 bases and 6 bases, there was a span of 16 bases. CDR3 amino acids: CASSSGTLFTEQYF. CDR3 nucleotide sequence: TGCGCCAGCAGCTCCGGGACGCTGTTCACCGAGCAGTACTTC.

This rearrangement joins TRBV12-3 or TRBV12-4 to TRBJ1-1, with a tentative D call TRBD1 (5 bases). Trimming cost V 7 bases and J 2 bases, with 14 bases left between them. The CDR3 has 14 amino acids. The CDR3 here is CASTARGGNTEAFF. CDR3 sequence (DNA): TGTGCCAGCACCGCGCGGGGGGGAAACACTGAAGCTTTCTTT.

The table lists this clonotype with a few counts. The rearrangement links TRBV7-2 to TRBJ1-6; D is unclear. The V gene lost 5 bases and the J gene lost 7 bases, with 15 bases spanning the gap. The CDR3 totals 15 residues. Germline V CDR1 and CDR2: SGHTA, FQGNSA. This CDR3 reads CASSQPGKRNSPLHF. For the CDR3, the DNA is TGTGCCAGCAGCCAACCGGGGAAGAGAAATTCACCCCTCCACTTT.

The chain recombines TRBV20-1 with TRBJ2-7; D possibly corresponds to TRBD2 (5 bases). V lost 5 bases and J lost 2, with 10 bases in between. The length of the CDR3 is 12 residues. Germline values: CDR1 DFQATT, CDR2 SNEGSKA (reference sequence). The CDR3 region has the DNA TGCAGTGCTGTGGACTTGACCTACGAGCAGTACTTC. It yields the protein CSAVDLTYEQYF.

This clonotype was seen a single time. The chain links TRBV10-3 to TRBJ1-3, with D possibly matching TRBD1 (5 bases). The germline CDR1 and CDR2 sequences are ENHRY and SYGVKD. V lost 5 bases and J lost 0, with 14 bases in between. The CDR3 runs 16 residues. CDR3 region: CAISQTEDISGNTIYF. The CDR3 DNA sequence: TGTGCCATCAGTCAGACAGAGGACATCTCTGGAAACACCATATATTTT.

This clonotype was seen a handful of times. The gene calls are TRBV12-3 or TRBV12-4 and TRBJ1-6; tentative D call: TRBD1 (6 bases). The V end was cut by 3 bases, the J end by 10 bases, with 13 bases between. This CDR3 is built from 14 residues. The CDR3 bases are TGTGCCAGCAGTTTGTCCAGGGGCGGGTCACCCCTCCACTTT. Translated: CASSLSRGGSPLHF.

In regard to this clonotype: A junction boundary mismatches the germline segment, possibly from a read error. This chain uses TRBV7-9 with TRBJ2-6, with 9 positions matching TRBD1. Germline-derived CDR1 and CDR2 are SEHNR and FQNEAQ (reference sequence). The CDR3 extends over 14 amino acids. The CDR3 protein is CASSPRDREAAEAF. CDR3 DNA sequence: TGTGCCAGCAGCCCAAGGGACAGGGAGGCAGCTGAAGCTTTC.

This clonotype has just a few counts. J is TRBJ2-7 and V is TRBV7-6, with D tentatively TRBD1 or TRBD2 (6 bases each). The length of the CDR3 is 15 residues. Trimming took 6 bases from V and 2 from J, leaving 17 bases between them. Germline V gene data show CDR1 as SGHVS and CDR2 as FNYEAQ. DNA for the CDR3: TGTGCCAGCAGTTACCCGGCCGGGGGCCCCTACGAGCAGTACTTC. Protein: CASSYPAGGPYEQYF.

This chain links TRBV19 with TRBJ1-1; D is uncertain. The germline V and J ends were trimmed by 3 bases and 8 bases, with 10 bases remaining between them. Per germline, CDR1 LNHDA and CDR2 SQIVND (reference sequence). The length of the CDR3 is 12 residues. The CDR3 protein is CASSMASEEAFF. Here the CDR3 DNA reads TGTGCCAGTAGTATGGCCAGTGAAGAAGCTTTCTTT.

This clonotype occurred many times. The CDR3 sequence is CASSLIGEIGYGYTF. For the CDR3, the DNA is TGTGCCAGCAGCTTAATAGGCGAAATCGGGTATGGCTACACCTTC. The rearrangement joins TRBV7-3 to TRBJ1-2; D unresolved. This CDR3 is 15 amino acids long. V was shortened by 1 base and J by 5 bases, with 14 bases between the two germline ends. Germline V gene lookup returns CDR1 SGHTA and CDR2 FQGTGA.

This clonotype was found a few times. The CDR3 region has the DNA TGCGCCAGCAGCCTACAAGGGCAGAACTATGGCTACACCTTC. Residues: CASSLQGQNYGYTF. The chain joins TRBV5-1 to TRBJ1-2, with D unclear. Trimming removed 4 bases from V and 2 bases from J, with 12 bases in between. The germline gives CDR1 SGHRS, CDR2 YFSETQ. This CDR3 has 14 residues.

This rearrangement joins TRBV9 to TRBJ2-6; D not certain. The CDR3 has 17 amino acids. Trimming took 0 bases from V and 2 from J, leaving 12 bases between them. CDR1 is SGDLS, CDR2 YYNGEE, per germline. The CDR3 spells CASSVGVGSAGANVLTF. CDR3 nucleotide sequence: TGTGCCAGCAGCGTAGGGGTTGGGTCGGCTGGGGCCAACGTCCTGACTTTC.

V and J are TRBV2 and TRBJ1-1, with a possible D match to TRBD1 (5 bases). The CDR3 sequence is 13 residues long. Trimming left V 2 bases short and J 3 bases short, with 7 bases between. The V gene's germline CDR1 is SNHLY and CDR2 FYNNEI. The CDR3 protein is CASSEMTDTEAFF. In nucleotides, the CDR3 is TGTGCCAGCAGTGAAATGACAGACACTGAAGCTTTCTTT.

The rearrangement uses TRBV2 and TRBJ2-5, with 7 positions matching TRBD1. With 8 bases clipped from V and 4 bases from J, the junction kept 4 bases outside the gene matches. The CDR3 runs to 12 residues. CDR1 and CDR2 from the germline V gene are SNHLY and FYNNEI. CDR3 region: CASRNRGETQYF. For the CDR3, the DNA is TGTGCCAGCCGGAACAGGGGAGAGACCCAGTACTTC.

The rearrangement links TRBV25-1 to TRBJ1-2; maybe TRBD1 (5 bases). The CDR3 sequence is 14 residues long. Germline-derived CDR1 and CDR2 are MGHDK and SYGVNS. The CDR3 reads CARDLGDRNYGYTF. CDR3 nucleotide sequence: TGTGCTAGAGATTTGGGGGACCGCAACTATGGCTACACCTTC.

The V and J genes are TRBV4-2 and TRBJ2-7, with D tentatively TRBD1 (5 bases). Germline values: CDR1 LGHNA, CDR2 YNFKEQ. The CDR3 sequence is 16 residues long. Between the trimmed V and J ends, which lost 0 bases and 0 bases, there was a span of 12 bases. CDR3 coding DNA: TGTGCCAGCAGCCAAGAGTCCCAGGGTTCCTCCTACGAGCAGTACTTC. Amino acid sequence: CASSQESQGSSYEQYF.

This sequence joins TRBV20-1 and TRBJ2-2, with 8 bases aligning to TRBD1. After removal of 3 bases from V and 1 base from J, the junction contained 7 bases not matched to a gene. The CDR3 has 16 residues. Germline V gene lookup returns CDR1 DFQATT and CDR2 SNEGSKA (reference sequence). The DNA of the CDR3 is TGCAGTGCTAGTCCCACCGGGACAGGGAACACCGGGGAGCTGTTTTTT. Translation: CSASPTGTGNTGELFF.

The chain is built from TRBV6-6 and TRBJ2-7, with a tentative D call TRBD2 (6 bases). V dropped 8 bases and J dropped 2 bases, with 19 bases sitting between them. CDR1 and CDR2 (germline): MNHNY, SVGAGI (reference sequence). The CDR3 has 15 amino acids. DNA of the CDR3: TGTGCCAGCGGGGGGAGGAGTTCCCTCGCCTACGAGCAGTACTTC. The encoded protein is CASGGRSSLAYEQYF.

In regard to this clonotype: Since a much larger clone is just one base distant, this may be a read error. The chain is built from TRBV7-2 and TRBJ1-2, with D tentatively TRBD1 (5 bases). The CDR3 has 14 residues. CDR1 is SGHTA, CDR2 FQGNSA, per germline. Trimming took off 5 bases at V and 4 bases at J, with 14 bases between the two ends. The CDR3 DNA reads as TGTGCCAGCAGCGAAGGGGCAATGGGCTATGGCTACACCTTC. Translated: CASSEGAMGYGYTF. Together with reference TRBV7-2 and TRBJ1-2, the CDR3 gives the full variable domain: GAGVSQSPSNKVTEKGKDVELRCDPISGHTALYWYRQSLGQGLEFLIYFQGNSAPDKSGLPSDRFSAERTGGSVSTLTIQRTQQEDSAVYLCASSEGAMGYGYTFGSGTRLTVV.

V and J are TRBV19 and TRBJ2-6; tentative D call: TRBD1 (6 bases). The V gene lost 3 bases and the J gene lost 6 bases, with 6 bases spanning the gap. The CDR3 spans 13 residues. Germline CDR1 is LNHDA and CDR2 is SQIVND (reference sequence). CDR3 DNA sequence: TGTGCCAGTAGTATGGGACAGGCCAACGTCCTGACTTTC. Amino acids: CASSMGQANVLTF.

This clonotype has a handful of counts. V and J are TRBV12-3 or TRBV12-4 and TRBJ2-7; 11 nucleotides match TRBD1. The V gene end was trimmed by 5 bases and the J gene end by 2 bases; junction bases not matched to a gene: 5. The CDR3 sequence is 15 residues long. CDR3 in DNA: TGTGCCAGCAGTAGCGGGACAGGGGGAACCTACGAGCAGTACTTC. Encoded protein: CASSSGTGGTYEQYF.

This clonotype was picked up one time. This chain joins TRBV2 and TRBJ1-1, with a tentative D call TRBD1 (5 bases). Trimming shortened V by 6 bases and J by 3 bases, and 14 bases separated the two germline ends. Germline V gene lookup returns CDR1 SNHLY and CDR2 FYNNEI. CDR3 length equals 14 residues. CDR3 in amino acids: CASSHWGEDTEAFF. In DNA, the CDR3 is TGTGCCAGCAGCCACTGGGGGGAAGACACTGAAGCTTTCTTT.

The chain employs TRBV11-1 and TRBJ2-5; 8 positions match TRBD2. CDR1 SGHAT and CDR2 FQDESV come from the germline V gene (reference sequence). The CDR3 is 15 amino acids. V lost 5 bases, J lost 5 bases, and 10 bases stayed unmatched. CDR3 sequence: CASSREGEGRETQYF. The CDR3 DNA reads as TGTGCCAGCAGCCGGGAGGGGGAGGGCCGTGAGACCCAGTACTTC.

The chain has TRBV2 and TRBJ1-2; TRBD1 might be the D (5 bases). This CDR3 comprises 13 residues. CDR1 is SNHLY, CDR2 FYNNEI, per germline. V lost 5 bases and J lost 6, with 13 bases in between. CDR3 loop: CASSSQGMDGYTF. CDR3 DNA sequence: TGTGCCAGCAGTTCCCAGGGAATGGATGGCTACACCTTC.

The chain combines TRBV7-2 with TRBJ2-6, with TRBD1 as a possible D gene (6 bases). V was clipped by 5 bases and J by 2 bases, with 13 bases between them. Germline-derived CDR1 and CDR2 are SGHTA and FQGNSA. The CDR3 has 16 amino acids. CDR3 sequence (DNA): TGTGCCAGCAGCACAAGACAGGCGACTGGGGCCAACGTCCTGACTTTC. Its protein product is CASSTRQATGANVLTF.

The chain employs TRBV4-1 and TRBJ1-5; no definite D call. Trimming stripped 0 bases from V and 0 bases from J, with 9 bases between. The CDR3 loop spans 16 amino acids. CDR1 is MGHRA, CDR2 YSYEKL, per germline. The chain's CDR3 is CASSQDMGYSNQPQHF. DNA for the CDR3: TGCGCCAGCAGCCAAGATATGGGATATAGCAATCAGCCCCAGCATTTT.

This clonotype came up a few times. The CDR3 is CASSFRQGLIVGGYTF. The CDR3 DNA is TGTGCCAGCAGCTTCAGACAGGGTCTTATAGTTGGCGGCTACACCTTC. This chain links TRBV7-8 with TRBJ1-2; TRBD1 agrees at 7 bases. V shed 3 bases, J shed 8 bases, and the junction held 15 bases outside the gene matches. The CDR3 length is 16 residues. Germline V gene sequence: CDR1 SGHVS, CDR2 FQNEAQ.

The chain employs TRBV7-2 and TRBJ2-5; D unresolved. Trimming left V 1 base short and J 5 bases short, with 11 bases between. This CDR3 comprises 14 residues. From germline, CDR1 is SGHTA and CDR2 FQGNSA. The CDR3 is CASSLGVVRETQYF. The DNA of the CDR3 is TGTGCCAGCAGCTTAGGGGTTGTTAGGGAGACCCAGTACTTC.